A selection of T cell receptor beta chains follows, all from one sample in a study of T-cell reconstitution after alpha-beta-depleted transplantation in children. From the PCR reads, TCRdb called clonotypes with MiXCR, one entry per CDR3 protein. The sample includes 350,000 to 450,000 distinct CDR3 sequences, around 21% of them seen just once. The sequencing used PBMCs from the stem cell graft donor, collected from the stem cell graft. Every receptor here comes from a human donor who donated a stem cell graft to a child with acute myeloid leukemia. The CDR3 runs from the conserved cysteine through the conserved F or W. Each record gives: J gene, clone size, V gene, D gene, CDR3 DNA, CDR3 protein. A D gene is named only where the DNA matches it firmly. Clone size is shown for a subset of rows, as once, few, many or a class of expanded clone.

TRBJ2-5 | few | TRBV5-1 | TRBD2 | TGCGCCAGCAGCTTGACATTGACTAGCGGACAAGAGACCCAGTACTTC | CASSLTLTSGQETQYF
TRBJ1-2 | few | TRBV12-3/TRBV12-4 | TRBD1 | TGTGCCAGCACCATCCCCGGGACAGGGTATGGCTACACCTTC | CASTIPGTGYGYTF
TRBJ2-3 | once | TRBV3-1 | . | TGTGCCAGCAGCCATCCGAAGGACCCAGGAGATACGCAGTATTTT | CASSHPKDPGDTQYF
TRBJ1-1 | . | TRBV28 | . | TGTGCCAGCAGTTCCGGGGCCAGAAAAGCTTTCTTT | CASSSGARKAFF
TRBJ2-7 | few | TRBV20-1 | TRBD2 | TGCAGTGCTAGAGCCGGGACTAGCGGGAATAACGAGCAGTACTTC | CSARAGTSGNNEQYF
TRBJ2-7 | . | TRBV18 | TRBD2 | TGTGCCAGCTCCCCAACTCTGGGACTAGCGGGCTCCGAGCAGTACTTC | CASSPTLGLAGSEQYF
TRBJ1-5 | many | TRBV19 | . | TGTGCCAGTAGTAGTCGTGGGGGTAGCAATCAGCCCCAGCATTTT | CASSSRGGSNQPQHF
TRBJ2-7 | few | TRBV7-9 | . | TGTGCCAGCAGCTTAGTGTTCGGGGACGGGCGGCACGAGCAGTACTTC | CASSLVFGDGRHEQYF
TRBJ2-1 | few | TRBV20-1 | . | TGCAGTGCTAGAGGGTACCCATACAATGAGCAGTTCTTC | CSARGYPYNEQFF
TRBJ1-1 | few | TRBV12-3/TRBV12-4 | . | TGTGCCAGCAGCCTACAGGCAGGGGAGAACACTGAAGCTTTCTTT | CASSLQAGENTEAFF
TRBJ2-3 | many | TRBV7-8 | TRBD2 | TGTGCCAGCAGCTTGGTGACTAGCGGGGGGGTGGATACGCAGTATTTT | CASSLVTSGGVDTQYF
TRBJ2-1 | many | TRBV12-3/TRBV12-4 | . | TGTGCCAGCTGGAATAGGGCAGGTACTGAGCAGTTCTTC | CASWNRAGTEQFF
TRBJ2-5 | many | TRBV20-1 | TRBD2 | TGCAGTGCTGCACTAGCGGGCCAAGAGACCCAGTACTTC | CSAALAGQETQYF
TRBJ2-5 | . | TRBV4-3 | . | TGCGCCAGCGGCCGGGCAGGAGGGACCCAGTACTTC | CASGRAGGTQYF
TRBJ2-7 | . | TRBV29-1 | . | TGCAGCGTTGAAGAAGGAGACGCGGGCTACGAGCAGTACTTC | CSVEEGDAGYEQYF
TRBJ2-7 | many | TRBV28 | . | TGTGCCAGCGATGGGCCTGACGAGCAGTACTTC | CASDGPDEQYF
TRBJ1-2 | . | TRBV14 | TRBD1 | TGTGCCAGCAGCCGGGGACAGACCTATGGCTACACCTTC | CASSRGQTYGYTF
TRBJ2-7 | few | TRBV5-8 | . | TGTGCCAGCAGCTGGTGGGGCGGAGTCTTCTACGAGCAGTACTTC | CASSWWGGVFYEQYF
TRBJ2-1 | few | TRBV6-5 | . | TGTGCCAGCAGTTACTCGGACAGTGCCCCCTTTTATGAGCAGTTCTTC | CASSYSDSAPFYEQFF
TRBJ2-7 | many | TRBV5-1 | . | TGCGCCAGCAGCTTGGATTCGAGGGAGCAGTACTTC | CASSLDSREQYF
TRBJ2-3 | . | TRBV20-1 | TRBD2 | TGCAGTGTCAGGGGCGGGAGGGCCAAGGCAGATACGCAGTATTTT | CSVRGGRAKADTQYF
TRBJ1-2 | many | TRBV7-2 | . | TGTGCCAGCAGCCAGTCGGCCTATGGCTACACCTTC | CASSQSAYGYTF
TRBJ2-1 | . | TRBV7-2 | TRBD2 | TGTGCCAGCAGCCGGAGCGGGAGTTATGACAATGAGCAGTTCTTC | CASSRSGSYDNEQFF
TRBJ1-2 | . | TRBV12-3/TRBV12-4 | TRBD1 | TGTGCCAGCAGTTCGGAAAGGACAGGGGGCTTCTATGGCTACACCTTC | CASSSERTGGFYGYTF
TRBJ1-3 | few | TRBV12-3/TRBV12-4 | . | TGTGCCAGCAGTTTAACCTCCCGAAACACCATATATTTT | CASSLTSRNTIYF
TRBJ2-1 | . | TRBV28 | . | TGTGCCAGCAGGGCCAGGGACTTCAACAATGAGCAGTTCTTC | CASRARDFNNEQFF
TRBJ2-5 | . | TRBV5-5 | . | TGTGCCAGCAGCTTGGGGGCGGGAATGGGGACAGAGACCCAGTACTTC | CASSLGAGMGTETQYF
TRBJ2-1 | many | TRBV10-3 | . | TGTGCCATCAGCCAAGGGGACTTGGGTTCCTACAATGAGCAGTTCTTC | CAISQGDLGSYNEQFF
TRBJ2-7 | . | TRBV20-1 | . | TGCAGTGCGGGGCACACCGGGACCGCCCGCGAGCAGTACTTC | CSAGHTGTAREQYF
TRBJ2-7 | . | TRBV5-1 | TRBD2 | TGCGCCAGCAGCTTGGCCGGGACTAGCGGGTCGTCGCCCGGCGAGCAGTACTTC | CASSLAGTSGSSPGEQYF
TRBJ2-7 | . | TRBV6-5 | . | TGTGCCAGCAGTTCGACCGGCCACGAGCAGTACTTC | CASSSTGHEQYF
TRBJ2-7 | . | TRBV25-1 | . | TGTGCCAGCAGTGAATCTTTCGACGTCTCCTACGAGCAGTACTTC | CASSESFDVSYEQYF
TRBJ1-6 | . | TRBV6-9 | . | TGTGCCAGCAGTTATTATCCCAGGGAGTATAATTCACCCCTCCACTTT | CASSYYPREYNSPLHF
TRBJ2-7 | few | TRBV4-3 | TRBD2 | TGCGCCAGCAGCCAAGCAGCGGGGGACTACGAGCAGTACTTC | CASSQAAGDYEQYF
TRBJ2-7 | many | TRBV20-1 | TRBD2 | TGCAGTGCTAGAGATAGGCCTAGCGGCTCCTACGAGCAGTACTTC | CSARDRPSGSYEQYF
TRBJ2-5 | few | TRBV20-1 | TRBD2 | TGCAGTGCCAGGACTAGCGGGAGACCTGGGGAGACCCAGTACTTC | CSARTSGRPGETQYF
TRBJ2-7 | . | TRBV28 | TRBD1 | TGTGCCAGCAGTTTTGGACAGGATTACGAGCAGTACTTC | CASSFGQDYEQYF
TRBJ2-3 | . | TRBV29-1 | TRBD1 | TGCAGCGTCGCCACGACAGGGTACACAGATACGCAGTATTTT | CSVATTGYTDTQYF
TRBJ2-4 | . | TRBV9 | TRBD1 | TGTGCCAGCAGCGTAGCTGGGACAGGGGGCTTAAACATTCAGTACTTC | CASSVAGTGGLNIQYF
TRBJ2-4 | . | TRBV20-1 | TRBD1 | TGCAGTGCTTCGGGGACAGACCAACCCAAAAACATTCAGTACTTC | CSASGTDQPKNIQYF
TRBJ2-2 | many | TRBV20-1 | . | TGCAGTGCTAGCCGGGCTAGCCCGAACACCGGGGAGCTGTTTTTT | CSASRASPNTGELFF
TRBJ2-7 | . | TRBV6-2/TRBV6-3 | TRBD2 | TGTGCCAGTAGAGACGGGAGGGTATACGAGCAGTACTTC | CASRDGRVYEQYF
TRBJ2-1 | few | TRBV7-3 | . | TGTGCCAGCAGCTTAAGACCCTCCGTAGACGGTGAGCAGTTCTTC | CASSLRPSVDGEQFF
TRBJ2-7 | few | TRBV20-1 | . | TGCAGTGCTAGATCGGATACCTACGAGCAGTACTTC | CSARSDTYEQYF
TRBJ2-7 | . | TRBV29-1 | . | TGCAGCGTTGAGCTCCGGGACACACCCTACGAGCAGTACTTC | CSVELRDTPYEQYF
TRBJ1-2 | . | TRBV29-1 | . | TGCAGCGTTGAAGACAGAACATATGGCTACACCTTC | CSVEDRTYGYTF
TRBJ2-1 | many | TRBV20-1 | TRBD2 | TGCAGTGCTAGAGATCACGAACTAGCGGTTTACAATGAGCAGTTCTTC | CSARDHELAVYNEQFF
TRBJ1-5 | many | TRBV4-2 | TRBD1 | TGTGCCAGCAGCCATCAGGGGGGATTAGGGGTCGATCAGCCCCAGCATTTT | CASSHQGGLGVDQPQHF
TRBJ2-2 | . | TRBV20-1 | . | TGCAGTGCAAATAGCGTCGCGAACACCGGGGAGCTGTTTTTT | CSANSVANTGELFF
TRBJ1-2 | few | TRBV30 | . | TGTGCCTGGAAGGACAGCGTCTATGGCTACACCTTC | CAWKDSVYGYTF
TRBJ2-7 | few | TRBV12-3/TRBV12-4 | TRBD1 | TGTGCCAGCAGTTGGGGGAAGGACAGGAACTCCTACGAGCAGTACTTC | CASSWGKDRNSYEQYF
TRBJ2-3 | . | TRBV6-5 | . | TGTGCCAGCAGTTACCGAGCGGGTGGGGCAGATACGCAGTATTTT | CASSYRAGGADTQYF
TRBJ2-7 | . | TRBV4-1 | TRBD1 | TGCGCCAGCAGCCAAGAACAGGGGGGCTACGAGCAGTACTTC | CASSQEQGGYEQYF